The 12 T cell receptor beta chains below were found in one sample sequenced in a study of T cells in Graves' hyperthyroidism and ophthalmopathy. Amplification yielded TCR beta CDR3 regions, with RNA transcripts as the source. The HTBI set primed first-round TCR CDR3 RT-PCR. One entry per CDR3 protein, called by TCRdb with MiXCR from the multiplex PCR reads. The table includes fewer than 350,000 distinct CDR3 sequences, around a fifth detected once. Input material: blood. The source is a woman between 50 and 59 years old with Graves' hyperthyroidism.

This clonotype was found a few times. This chain links TRBV28 with TRBJ1-1; the D gene is possibly TRBD1 (5 bases). The CDR3 spans 13 residues. V was pared by 6 bases and J by 3 bases, with 11 bases between. Germline V CDR1 and CDR2: MDHEN, SYDVKM. For the CDR3, the DNA is TGTGCCAGCAGATTCCGGGGGGACACTGAAGCTTTCTTT. Protein sequence: CASRFRGDTEAFF.

This clonotype was observed many times. The chain uses TRBV19 and TRBJ1-2; D may be TRBD1 (6 bases). CDR3 length: 13 amino acids. With 9 bases removed from V and 1 base from J, the gap between germline ends came to 12 bases. The germline CDR1 and CDR2 sequences are LNHDA and SQIVND (reference sequence). The CDR3 region has the DNA TGTGCCAGCTCACCACAGGGTAACTATGGCTACACCTTC. Amino acids: CASSPQGNYGYTF. The complete variable domain, with remaining parts taken from reference TRBV19 and TRBJ1-2, reads DGGITQSPKYLFRKEGQNVTLSCEQNLNHDAMYWYRQDPGQGLRLIYYSQIVNDFQKGDIAEGYSVSREKKESFPLTVTSAQKNPTAFYLCASSPQGNYGYTFGSGTRLTVV.

This clonotype was detected many times. V and J are TRBV28 and TRBJ1-6; D is possibly TRBD1 (6 bases). Germline V lookup: CDR1 MDHEN, CDR2 SYDVKM. Trimming took off 2 bases at V and 5 bases at J, with 10 bases between the two ends. This CDR3 has 15 amino acids. For the CDR3, the DNA is TGTGCCAGCAGTTTAGCGACAGGTGATAATTCACCCCTCCACTTT. Protein product: CASSLATGDNSPLHF. The full variable domain, rest sourced from reference TRBV28 and TRBJ1-6, is DVKVTQSSRYLVKRTGEKVFLECVQDMDHENMFWYRQDPGLGLRLIYFSYDVKMKEKGDIPEGYSVSREKKERFSLILESASTNQTSMYLCASSLATGDNSPLHFGNGTRLTVT.

This clonotype was seen at least ten times. This chain links TRBV5-1 with TRBJ1-1; 8 bases match TRBD1. Per germline, CDR1 SGHRS and CDR2 YFSETQ. The CDR3 length is 16 residues. J was trimmed by 4 bases and V by 5 bases; bases with no gene match: 13. The CDR3 DNA follows: TGCGCCAGCAGTGGGGGACTTGGGACAGGAGTCACTGAAGCTTTCTTT. It encodes CASSGGLGTGVTEAFF.

The chain links TRBV27 to TRBJ2-5, with 12 bases identical to TRBD2. The CDR3 sequence is 15 residues long. The J segment lost 4 bases and the V segment lost 7 bases, leaving 7 bases of the junction unmatched. Germline V gene lookup returns CDR1 MNHEY and CDR2 SMNVEV (reference sequence). CDR3 region: CASIPSGGAGETQYF. For the CDR3, the DNA is TGTGCCAGCATCCCTAGCGGGGGGGCCGGAGAGACCCAGTACTTC.

The chain combines TRBV20-1 with TRBJ2-1, with a weak D call TRBD2 (6 bases). The germline V and J ends were trimmed by 6 bases and 6 bases, with 21 bases remaining between them. The CDR3 extends over 15 amino acids. Per the germline V gene, CDR1 is DFQATT and CDR2 is SNEGSKA (reference sequence). In DNA, the CDR3 is TGCAGTGCAGCTTCCCGGGGACTTAGCTTCAATGAGCAGTTCTTC. Amino acid sequence: CSAASRGLSFNEQFF.

In this sample, this clonotype turned up many times. DNA of the CDR3: TGTGCCTGGAGTGTAGGGACGACAGGGGTGAGGCTCACTGAAGCTTTCTTT. It translates to CAWSVGTTGVRLTEAFF. The chain joins TRBV30 to TRBJ1-1, with 8 bases aligning to TRBD1. This CDR3 has 17 amino acids. Unmatched junction bases numbered 13, after V lost 0 bases and J lost 4 bases. The germline V gene encodes CDR1 GTSNPN and CDR2 SVGIG (reference sequence).

This clonotype came up many times. The chain employs TRBV6-1 and TRBJ2-3, with D perhaps assigned TRBD1 or TRBD2 (6 bases each). Trimming left V 6 bases short and J 7 bases short, with 14 bases between. Germline CDR1 and CDR2: MNHNS and SASEGT. This CDR3 spans 13 amino acids. The CDR3 loop is CASSPGALNTQYF. DNA of the CDR3: TGTGCCAGCAGCCCGGGGGCCCTGAATACGCAGTATTTT.

Remarks on this clonotype: A read error may be the cause here, since a much bigger clone is one base away. The chain recombines TRBV7-9 with TRBJ1-4; 7 bases fit TRBD1. The CDR3 spans 15 residues. V lost 5 bases, J lost 8 bases, and 11 bases stayed unmatched. CDR1 is SEHNR, CDR2 FQNEAQ, per germline (reference sequence). CDR3: CASSLKQGPREKLFF. The CDR3 region has the DNA TGTGCCAGCAGCCTAAAACAGGGGCCGCGAGAAAAACTGTTTTTT.

This clonotype has at least ten counts. V gene TRBV28 combines with J gene TRBJ2-4; no clear D. The CDR3 sequence is 16 residues long. Trimming took 3 bases from V and 3 from J, leaving 15 bases between them. Looked up from germline, CDR1 is MDHEN and CDR2 is SYDVKM. CDR3 DNA: TGTGCCAGCAGTTTGGGGTGGGCCAACTACAAAAACATTCAGTACTTC. Its protein is CASSLGWANYKNIQYF.

The rearrangement links TRBV11-2 to TRBJ1-3; D is undetermined. The germline V gene encodes CDR1 SGHAT and CDR2 FQNNGV. Trimming removed 2 bases from V and 0 bases from J, with 14 bases in between. The CDR3 length is 17 residues. The CDR3 region is CASSLWVTGSSGNTIYF. DNA for the CDR3: TGTGCCAGCAGCTTATGGGTAACGGGGAGCTCTGGAAACACCATATATTTT.

In its sample, this clonotype was seen many times. The V call is TRBV12-3 or TRBV12-4, the J call TRBJ1-5, with D perhaps TRBD1 (5 bases). There are 13 residues in the CDR3. V was pared by 5 bases and J by 6 bases, with 11 bases between. The CDR3 bases are TGTGCCAGCAGTAGCAGGGAATCTCAGCCCCAGCATTTT. The encoded protein is CASSSRESQPQHF.